A selection of T cell receptor beta chains follows, all from one sample in a study of identical twins. MiXCR, applied by TCRdb to the 5' RACE reads, yields one record per CDR3 protein. Here the sample spans roughly 250,000 distinct CDR3 sequences, 5.5% to 7% being singletons. These data also featured in a second study, about yellow fever vaccine responses in identical twins.

The sample comprised memory (CD45RO+) T cells sorted from blood. The receptors come from a woman in her late teens or twenties in good health. Both conserved end residues are part of each CDR3. D genes are given only for firm matches. Clone size is stated in some rows and not others, as once, few, many or a class when expanded.

length: 17; size: .; J: TRBJ2-2; D: TRBD2; V: TRBV6-2/TRBV6-3; CDR3: CASSYISGGAATGELFF; DNA: TGTGCCAGCAGTTACATCAGCGGGGGGGCCGCAACCGGGGAGCTGTTTTTT
length: 13; size: .; J: TRBJ2-1; D: .; V: TRBV7-8; CDR3: CASSGTLGNEQFF; DNA: TGTGCCAGCAGCGGGACATTAGGGAATGAGCAGTTCTTC
length: 15; size: .; J: TRBJ2-1; D: TRBD1; V: TRBV19; CDR3: CASSITGVKGNEQFF; DNA: TGTGCCAGTAGTATTACAGGGGTCAAGGGCAATGAGCAGTTCTTC
length: 15; size: many; J: TRBJ2-1; D: TRBD2; V: TRBV20-1; CDR3: CSATLGTSSYNEQFF; DNA: TGCAGTGCCACGTTAGGGACTAGCAGCTACAATGAGCAGTTCTTC
length: 15; size: few; J: TRBJ2-3; D: .; V: TRBV24-1; CDR3: CATSDFGGPTDTQYF; DNA: TGTGCCACCAGTGATTTTGGGGGTCCCACAGATACGCAGTATTTT
length: 15; size: few; J: TRBJ1-1; D: .; V: TRBV3-1; CDR3: CASSQDWQGGTGAFF; DNA: TGTGCCAGCAGCCAAGATTGGCAAGGAGGCACTGGGGCTTTCTTT
length: 13; size: many; J: TRBJ2-2; D: TRBD2; V: TRBV10-3; CDR3: CATGLENTGELFF; DNA: TGTGCCACCGGACTAGAAAACACCGGGGAGCTGTTTTTT
length: 19; size: .; J: TRBJ2-5; D: .; V: TRBV6-5; CDR3: CASSYNSFTPTGLQETQYF; DNA: TGTGCCAGCAGTTACAACTCGTTCACCCCTACAGGATTACAAGAGACCCAGTACTTC
length: 12; size: .; J: TRBJ2-3; D: .; V: TRBV7-2; CDR3: CASSFASDTQYF; DNA: TGTGCCAGCAGCTTCGCCTCAGATACGCAGTATTTT
length: 14; size: .; J: TRBJ2-5; D: TRBD2; V: TRBV19; CDR3: CASSRLAGHETQYF; DNA: TGTGCCAGTAGTCGCCTAGCGGGGCATGAGACCCAGTACTTC
length: 15; size: few; J: TRBJ1-3; D: TRBD1; V: TRBV7-8; CDR3: CASSPGQGVGNTIYF; DNA: TGTGCCAGCAGCCCTGGACAGGGGGTTGGAAACACCATATATTTT
length: 13; size: few; J: TRBJ1-1; D: TRBD1; V: TRBV6-1; CDR3: CAGRPGTDTEAFF; DNA: TGTGCCGGACGGCCGGGGACAGACACTGAAGCTTTCTTT
length: 16; size: few; J: TRBJ2-3; D: .; V: TRBV6-4; CDR3: CASSPRTVSSTDTQYF; DNA: TGTGCCAGCAGTCCCCGGACAGTCTCTAGCACAGATACGCAGTATTTT
length: 17; size: few; J: TRBJ2-3; D: .; V: TRBV18; CDR3: CASSVAGTPRGTDTQYF; DNA: TGTGCCAGCTCAGTAGCCGGGACTCCACGCGGCACAGATACGCAGTATTTT
length: 15; size: few; J: TRBJ2-5; D: TRBD2; V: TRBV9; CDR3: CASSDGLAGARSQYF; DNA: TGTGCCAGCAGCGATGGACTAGCGGGAGCCCGGTCCCAGTACTTC
length: 18; size: .; J: TRBJ1-1; D: .; V: TRBV20-1; CDR3: CSARRWAREILRNTEAFF; DNA: TGCAGTGCTAGACGGTGGGCCAGGGAGATCTTACGGAACACTGAAGCTTTCTTT
length: 14; size: few; J: TRBJ1-5; D: .; V: TRBV28; CDR3: CASSSTTWTAAQHF; DNA: TGTGCCAGCAGTTCAACAACATGGACAGCAGCACAGCATTTT
length: 16; size: many; J: TRBJ2-1; D: TRBD1; V: TRBV5-1; CDR3: CASSQGGQGRVNEQFF; DNA: TGCGCCAGCAGTCAGGGAGGACAGGGCCGAGTGAATGAGCAGTTCTTC
length: 13; size: many; J: TRBJ2-5; D: .; V: TRBV5-1; CDR3: CASSEYNGETQYF; DNA: TGCGCCAGCAGCGAGTACAACGGGGAGACCCAGTACTTC
length: 18; size: many; J: TRBJ2-6; D: .; V: TRBV5-5; CDR3: CASSLRPTYDSGANVLTF; DNA: TGTGCCAGCAGCTTACGGCCAACTTATGACTCTGGGGCCAACGTCCTGACTTTC
length: 14; size: many; J: TRBJ2-2; D: .; V: TRBV4-1; CDR3: CASSVQGNTGELFF; DNA: TGCGCCAGCAGCGTGCAGGGGAACACCGGGGAGCTGTTTTTT
length: 15; size: many; J: TRBJ2-1; D: TRBD1; V: TRBV5-8; CDR3: CASSTWTGGGNEQFF; DNA: TGTGCCAGCAGCACCTGGACAGGGGGCGGGAATGAGCAGTTCTTC